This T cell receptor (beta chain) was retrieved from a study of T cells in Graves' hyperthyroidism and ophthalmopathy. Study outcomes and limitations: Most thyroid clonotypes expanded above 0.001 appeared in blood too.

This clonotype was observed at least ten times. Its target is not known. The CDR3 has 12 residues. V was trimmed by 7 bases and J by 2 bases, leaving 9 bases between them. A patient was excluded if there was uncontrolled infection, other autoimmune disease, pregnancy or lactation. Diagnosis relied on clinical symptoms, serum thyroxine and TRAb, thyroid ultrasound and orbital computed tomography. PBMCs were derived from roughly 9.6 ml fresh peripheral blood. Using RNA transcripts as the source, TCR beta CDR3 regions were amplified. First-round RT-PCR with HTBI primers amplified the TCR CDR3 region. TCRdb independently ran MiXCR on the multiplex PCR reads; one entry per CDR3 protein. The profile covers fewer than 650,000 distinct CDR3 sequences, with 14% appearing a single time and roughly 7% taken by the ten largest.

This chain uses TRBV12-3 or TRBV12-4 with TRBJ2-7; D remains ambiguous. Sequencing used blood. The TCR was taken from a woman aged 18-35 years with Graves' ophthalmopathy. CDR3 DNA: TGTGCCAGCACTAGACGGCCCTACGAGCAGTACTTC. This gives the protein CASTRRPYEQYF.